The 31 T cell receptor beta chains given below trace back to one sample, sequenced in a study of shared clonotypes between healthy human individuals. CD45RO-negative, CCR7-positively selected cells formed the naive CD8 fraction, excluding terminally differentiated effector memory CD45RA+ cells. Measured with immunoSEQ multiplex PCR; TCRdb has only the in-frame clones, and not every one. This table holds about 800,000 clones, approximately 97% found once. The material sequenced was naive CD8+ T cells sorted from blood. Receptor source: a man younger than 45 in good health.

The gene calls are TRBV14 and TRBJ2-5; no firm D call. Trimming left V 5 bases short and J 0 bases short, with 1 base between. The CDR3 contains 11 residues. The germline gives CDR1 SGHDN, CDR2 FVKESK. Here the CDR3 reads CASSNQETQYF. CDR3 DNA sequence: TGTGCCAGCAGCAACCAAGAGACCCAGTACTTC. The full variable domain, with the rest looked up from reference TRBV14 and TRBJ2-5, is EAGVTQFPSHSVIEKGQTVTLRCDPISGHDNLYWYRRVMGKEIKFLLHFVKESKQDESGMPNNRFLAERTGGTYSTLKVQPAELEDSGVYFCASSNQETQYFGPGTRLLVL.

J is TRBJ2-1 and V is TRBV13; 14 bases match TRBD2. The CDR3 is 15 amino acids. Trimming removed 5 bases from V and 8 bases from J; junction bases left unmatched: 5. CDR1 is PRHDT and CDR2 is FYEKMQ in the germline V gene (reference sequence). In DNA form, the CDR3 reads TGTGCCAGCAGCACGGGACTAGCGGGAGAGGATGAGCAGTTCTTC. Protein sequence: CASSTGLAGEDEQFF.

V usage is TRBV19 and J usage is TRBJ2-2, with 7 nucleotides matching TRBD1. The CDR3 runs 12 residues. Germline assignment: CDR1 LNHDA and CDR2 SQIVND (reference sequence). The V segment lost 9 bases and the J segment 3 bases; nucleotides outside the gene matches: 1. DNA of the CDR3: TGTGCCAGCACAGGGGACACCGGGGAGCTGTTTTTT. This codes for CASTGDTGELFF. The full variable domain, with the rest looked up from reference TRBV19 and TRBJ2-2, is DGGITQSPKYLFRKEGQNVTLSCEQNLNHDAMYWYRQDPGQGLRLIYYSQIVNDFQKGDIAEGYSVSREKKESFPLTVTSAQKNPTAFYLCASTGDTGELFFGEGSRLTVL.

The rearrangement joins TRBV27 to TRBJ2-7, with D perhaps matching TRBD1 (6 bases). Germline V CDR1 and CDR2: MNHEY, SMNVEV (reference sequence). The V and J ends lost 5 bases and 1 base respectively, with 21 bases between them. The CDR3 is 17 amino acids. The CDR3, as DNA: TGTGCCAGCAGTCCCTCAACGCGAGGGGGACCTTCCTACGAGCAGTACTTC. It codes for CASSPSTRGGPSYEQYF.

The chain employs TRBV5-4 and TRBJ2-3; D uncertain. The CDR3 contains 13 residues. Per germline, CDR1 SGHNT and CDR2 YYREEE (reference sequence). Trimming cost V 4 bases and J 8 bases, with 14 bases left between them. The CDR3 bases are TGTGCCAGCAGCCCAGGTGGGCGAAGTACGCAGTATTTT. Its translation: CASSPGGRSTQYF.

This clone was found once. This chain connects TRBV6-1 to TRBJ2-7; D perhaps matches TRBD1 (6 bases). Looked up from germline, CDR1 is MNHNS and CDR2 is SASEGT. Trimming took off 1 base at V and 4 bases at J, with 11 bases between the two ends. The CDR3 extends over 14 amino acids. The CDR3 DNA reads TGTGCCAGCAGTGAAGTGGGGGCAGGATACGAGCAGTACTTC. Translated: CASSEVGAGYEQYF.

This sequence joins TRBV21-1 and TRBJ2-3; the tabulated D call, TRBD2, remains unverified against the DNA. TRBV21-1 is reported as a pseudogene. The length of the CDR3 is 15 residues. The CDR3 region is CATIGTSGDTDTQYF. The DNA of the CDR3 is TGTGCCACCATCGGGACTAGCGGGGACACAGATACGCAGTATTTT.

The gene calls are TRBV2 and TRBJ2-3; the match to TRBD2 covers 8 bases. The CDR3 loop spans 14 amino acids. V dropped 8 bases and J dropped 3; count of bases not matched to a gene: 7. From germline, CDR1 is SNHLY and CDR2 FYNNEI. The DNA for the CDR3 is TGTGCCAGCGGAGCCGGGAGGGGTACAGATACGCAGTATTTT. Amino acid sequence: CASGAGRGTDTQYF.

The V and J genes are TRBV6-1 and TRBJ2-1; no clear D. V lost 8 bases, J lost 0 bases, and 8 bases lay in between. CDR3 length: 13 amino acids. Germline CDR1 and CDR2: MNHNS and SASEGT. In DNA, the CDR3 is TGTGCCAGCGTCGCCAGCTCCTACAATGAGCAGTTCTTC. It yields the protein CASVASSYNEQFF.

CDR3 region: CASSSPGTGSYEQYF. The CDR3 DNA is TGTGCCAGCTCGTCACCCGGGACAGGCTCCTACGAGCAGTACTTC. This sequence joins TRBV18 and TRBJ2-7, with 8 bases matching TRBD1. Germline V gene data show CDR1 as KGHSH and CDR2 as LQKENI. With V trimmed by 6 bases and J by 0 bases, 7 bases remained unmatched. The CDR3 runs to 15 residues.

The chain recombines TRBV4-3 with TRBJ2-1; TRBD2 might be the D (6 bases). Germline loops: CDR1 LGHNA, CDR2 YSLEER. This CDR3 spans 16 amino acids. Trimming took 0 bases from V and 4 from J, leaving 13 bases between them. The CDR3 DNA sequence: TGCGCCAGCAGCCAAGAGGTGCGGGATTGGTACAATGAGCAGTTCTTC. Amino acid sequence: CASSQEVRDWYNEQFF.

The DNA of the CDR3 is TGCGCCAGCAGCCAAGATCGCGGGGCGCTTAGCACAGATACGCAGTATTTT. Amino acid sequence: CASSQDRGALSTDTQYF. The gene calls are TRBV4-1 and TRBJ2-3; tentative D call: TRBD2 (6 bases). The CDR3 is 17 amino acids. Between the trimmed V and J ends, which lost 0 bases and 0 bases, there was a span of 13 bases. CDR1 and CDR2 (germline): MGHRA, YSYEKL.

The chain recombines TRBV18 with TRBJ1-1, with unresolved D. Germline CDR1 is KGHSH and CDR2 is LQKENI. The CDR3 spans 13 residues. V lost 2 bases, J lost 1 base, and 5 bases lay in between. The CDR3 region is CASSPSSNTEAFF. CDR3 in DNA: TGTGCCAGCTCACCATCTTCGAACACTGAAGCTTTCTTT.

The V gene is TRBV6-6, the J gene TRBJ2-1, with D perhaps matching TRBD1 (6 bases). V lost 5 bases, J lost 5 bases, and 16 bases lay in between. Germline V gives CDR1 MNHNY, CDR2 SVGAGI (reference sequence). The CDR3 consists of 15 residues. Here the CDR3 reads CASSLRQATNNEQFF. CDR3 coding DNA: TGTGCCAGCAGTCTACGACAGGCTACGAACAATGAGCAGTTCTTC.

J is TRBJ2-1 and V is TRBV9; the D call may be TRBD1 or TRBD2 (5 bases each). V lost 4 bases and J 9 bases, leaving 11 bases between the germline ends. Germline V gene data show CDR1 as SGDLS and CDR2 as YYNGEE. This CDR3 is 12 amino acids long. This chain's CDR3 is CASSQGRGEQFF. The DNA for the CDR3 is TGTGCCAGCAGCCAGGGACGTGGTGAGCAGTTCTTC. Looking up the rest from reference TRBV9 and TRBJ2-1 gives the full variable domain: DSGVTQTPKHLITATGQRVTLRCSPRSGDLSVYWYQQSLDQGLQFLIQYYNGEERAKGNILERFSAQQFPDLHSELNLSSLELGDSALYFCASSQGRGEQFFGPGTRLTVL.

The rearrangement uses TRBV4-1 and TRBJ1-1; TRBD1 matches at 10 bases. Trimming cost V 1 base and J 5 bases; bases outside gene matches: 4. The CDR3 consists of 15 residues. Germline V gives CDR1 MGHRA, CDR2 YSYEKL. The CDR3: CASSQGTGGGTEAFF. Here the CDR3 DNA reads TGCGCCAGCAGCCAAGGGACAGGGGGGGGTACTGAAGCTTTCTTT.

V and J are TRBV7-9 and TRBJ2-1; the match to TRBD2 covers 12 bases. Per the germline V gene, CDR1 is SEHNR and CDR2 is FQNEAQ (reference sequence). This CDR3 has 19 residues. Unmatched junction bases numbered 15, after V lost 5 bases and J lost 4 bases. The CDR3, as DNA: TGTGCCAGCAGCGTCGGACAGGGGACTAGCGGGCCGTGGTACAATGAGCAGTTCTTC. As protein: CASSVGQGTSGPWYNEQFF.

The CDR3, as DNA: TGTGCCAGCAGTCGTACCTTAGGACTAGCGGCTAGCTCCTACAATGAGCAGTTCTTC. Translated, it gives CASSRTLGLAASSYNEQFF. The chain joins TRBV27 to TRBJ2-1; 10 bases line up with TRBD2. This CDR3 spans 19 amino acids. The germline CDR1 and CDR2 sequences are MNHEY and SMNVEV (reference sequence). V was pared by 5 bases and J by 0 bases, with 13 bases of the junction left unmatched.

The V and J genes are TRBV6-6 and TRBJ2-7; D is perhaps TRBD1 (6 bases). The CDR3 totals 14 residues. Germline CDR1 MNHNY, CDR2 SVGAGI (reference sequence). Trimming left V 2 bases short and J 2 bases short, with 10 bases between. CDR3 residues: CASSYAGATYEQYF. The CDR3 DNA reads as TGTGCCAGCAGTTACGCAGGGGCGACCTACGAGCAGTACTTC.

A remark on this clone: A junction boundary mismatches the germline segment, possibly from a read error. The V gene is TRBV6-4, the J gene TRBJ2-7; D remains ambiguous. The CDR3 covers 12 residues. Germline CDR1 MRHNA, CDR2 SNTAGT. The DNA for the CDR3 is TGTGCCAGCAGTGACATTTCCTACGGGCAGTACTTC. As protein: CASSDISYGQYF.

The rearrangement uses TRBV27 and TRBJ1-1, with D perhaps TRBD1 (6 bases). CDR3 length: 15 residues. Trimming took off 4 bases at V and 5 bases at J, with 17 bases between the two ends. Germline V gene lookup returns CDR1 MNHEY and CDR2 SMNVEV (reference sequence). CDR3 loop: CASSSQQGLSTEAFF. CDR3 nucleotide sequence: TGTGCCAGCAGTTCCCAACAGGGTTTGTCAACTGAAGCTTTCTTT.

This rearrangement joins TRBV7-9 to TRBJ1-2, with a possible D match to TRBD1 (5 bases). Deletions cut 1 base from V and 4 bases from J, with 16 bases between. Germline CDR1 and CDR2: SEHNR and FQNEAQ (reference sequence). CDR3 length: 16 residues. The CDR3 region is CASSLEGSGTGYGYTF. Here the CDR3 DNA reads TGTGCCAGCAGCTTAGAAGGGTCAGGGACTGGCTATGGCTACACCTTC.

The V gene is TRBV2, the J gene TRBJ1-5; the D gene is possibly TRBD1 (5 bases). Germline assignment: CDR1 SNHLY and CDR2 FYNNEI. The CDR3 is 14 residues long. The V end lost 5 bases, the J end lost 6 bases, and 14 bases lay between the germline ends. The CDR3 reads CASSSQGGGQPQHF. The CDR3 bases are TGTGCCAGCAGTAGCCAGGGTGGAGGTCAGCCCCAGCATTTT.

With respect to this clone: Different DNA sequences within this sample yield the same CDR3. This sequence joins TRBV6-1 and TRBJ2-7, with unresolved D. The ends were cut back, 6 bases at V and 3 bases at J, with 3 bases in the middle. Germline V gene data show CDR1 as MNHNS and CDR2 as SASEGT. The CDR3 spans 10 residues. The CDR3 sequence: CASRGYEQYF. The DNA for the CDR3 is TGTGCCAGCAGGGGCTACGAGCAGTACTTC.

This clone was seen once. The chain employs TRBV5-5 and TRBJ1-4; a possible D gene is TRBD1 (5 bases). The V gene's germline CDR1 is SGHKS and CDR2 YYEKEE (reference sequence). Deletions cut 4 bases from V and 12 bases from J, with 13 bases between. The CDR3 extends over 12 amino acids. The CDR3 spells CASSPWQGELFF. CDR3 DNA: TGTGCCAGCAGCCCGTGGCAGGGTGAACTGTTTTTT.

The J gene is TRBJ2-5, the V gene TRBV7-7, with D hard to call. V shed 2 bases and J shed 0 bases, with 7 bases lying between them. There are 14 residues in the CDR3. From germline, CDR1 is SSHAT and CDR2 FNYEAQ (reference sequence). The CDR3 nucleotides read TGTGCCAGCAGCTTAAACCAGGACCAAGAGACCCAGTACTTC. It translates to CASSLNQDQETQYF. The whole variable domain, remainder taken from reference TRBV7-7 and TRBJ2-5, is GAGVSQSPRYKVTKRGQDVTLRCDPISSHATLYWYQQALGQGPEFLTYFNYEAQPDKSGLPSDRFSAERPEGSISTLTIQRTEQRDSAMYRCASSLNQDQETQYFGPGTRLLVL.

The chain is built from TRBV28 and TRBJ2-3; 8 bases fit TRBD2. This CDR3 region has 16 residues. Germline CDR1 MDHEN, CDR2 SYDVKM. V shed 6 bases and J 2 bases; nucleotides not matched to a gene: 10. The CDR3 spells CASSLGVSGVTDTQYF. In DNA, the CDR3 is TGTGCCAGCAGCCTTGGGGTTAGCGGGGTCACAGATACGCAGTATTTT.

The chain is built from TRBV6-1 and TRBJ1-2; D not resolved. The ends were cut back, 6 bases at V and 8 bases at J, with 10 bases in the middle. The CDR3 runs 11 residues. The germline gives CDR1 MNHNS, CDR2 SASEGT. DNA for the CDR3: TGTGCCAGCAGGATCGGGGAAGGCTACACCTTC. Protein sequence: CASRIGEGYTF.

The J gene is TRBJ2-3, the V gene TRBV7-9; D unclear. There are 16 residues in the CDR3. With 2 bases removed from V and 14 bases from J, the gap between germline ends came to 26 bases. Germline lookup yields CDR1 SEHNR and CDR2 FQNEAQ (reference sequence). In nucleotides, the CDR3 is TGTGCCAGCAGCTTACCGATCGGCGGTCTCACTCTATCGGGGTATTTT. This encodes CASSLPIGGLTLSGYF.

The chain combines TRBV7-9 with TRBJ1-1; TRBD1 matches at 7 bases. The CDR3 is made up of 16 amino acids. The germline V gene encodes CDR1 SEHNR and CDR2 FQNEAQ (reference sequence). V lost 2 bases, J lost 0 bases, and 6 bases stayed unmatched. As DNA, the CDR3 is TGTGCCAGCAGCTTACATGGACAGGCTTTGAACACTGAAGCTTTCTTT. Protein sequence: CASSLHGQALNTEAFF.

V is TRBV19 and J is TRBJ2-1; 8 bases are a match to TRBD2. V shed 1 base, J shed 5 bases, and the junction held 4 bases outside the gene matches. Germline lookup yields CDR1 LNHDA and CDR2 SQIVND (reference sequence). CDR3 length: 15 amino acids. CDR3 in DNA: TGTGCCAGTAGTATAGTACTAGCGGCCAACAATGAGCAGTTCTTC. This encodes CASSIVLAANNEQFF.